This TCR beta chain was recorded in a study of cytomegalovirus exposure and HLA in healthy donors. Findings and limits, study-wide: Researchers reported from a later analysis that most CMV-associated TCR beta chains appeared HLA-restricted.

The CDR3 totals 17 residues. V trimming: 2 bases; J trimming: 3 bases; junction bases outside the gene matches: 11. Per germline, CDR1 SGHDN and CDR2 FVKESK. With respect to this clone: Antigen unknown.

PCR amplification relied on 60 Vbeta primers (plus 13 Jbeta primers). Authors' analysis steps: Later, an analysis found 80 million or so unique TCR beta chains, and about 9.9 million of these were shared. Here immunoSEQ multiplex PCR was the method, and the copy in TCRdb shows in-frame clones only, minus some. D and trimming were read from the DNA, whereas the V and J calls and clone size are those reported in that table. The profile shows some 140,000 clones, around 82% of them singletons. The origin of this receptor is a woman between 35 and 50 years old in good health and CMV-seropositive. The sequencing input was PBMCs. V usage is TRBV14 and J usage is TRBJ2-3; TRBD1 aligns across 7 bases. The CDR3, as DNA: TGTGCCAGCAGCCAATTACAGGGGATAACTTCTACAGATACGCAGTATTTT. The encoded protein is CASSQLQGITSTDTQYF. The complete variable domain, with remaining parts taken from reference TRBV14 and TRBJ2-3, reads EAGVTQFPSHSVIEKGQTVTLRCDPISGHDNLYWYRRVMGKEIKFLLHFVKESKQDESGMPNNRFLAERTGGTYSTLKVQPAELEDSGVYFCASSQLQGITSTDTQYFGPGTRLTVL.